Reported below is one T cell receptor beta chain. The data stem from a study of blood T cell repertoires in COVID-19. This CDR3 contains 13 residues. V lost 7 bases, J lost 10 bases, and 14 bases lay in between. Germline CDR1 is MDHEN and CDR2 is SYDVKM. Participants came from roughly 25 US areas, aged about 18 to 89 years. In assigning cohorts, the study relied on participant-reported clinical history. TCRdb's table, derived via immunoSEQ multiplex PCR, lists solely in-frame clones and lacks some. The sample lists approximately 290,000 clones, approximately 85% occurring once. V is TRBV28 and J is TRBJ1-6; D call uncertain. The sequenced sample was PBMCs or T cells enriched from blood (not recorded which). This TCR was recovered from a woman aged 25 to 39 who had recovered from COVID-19. The CDR3 loop reads CASKDRVASPLHF. CDR3 sequence (DNA): TGTGCCAGCAAGGATCGGGTGGCCTCACCCCTCCACTTT.